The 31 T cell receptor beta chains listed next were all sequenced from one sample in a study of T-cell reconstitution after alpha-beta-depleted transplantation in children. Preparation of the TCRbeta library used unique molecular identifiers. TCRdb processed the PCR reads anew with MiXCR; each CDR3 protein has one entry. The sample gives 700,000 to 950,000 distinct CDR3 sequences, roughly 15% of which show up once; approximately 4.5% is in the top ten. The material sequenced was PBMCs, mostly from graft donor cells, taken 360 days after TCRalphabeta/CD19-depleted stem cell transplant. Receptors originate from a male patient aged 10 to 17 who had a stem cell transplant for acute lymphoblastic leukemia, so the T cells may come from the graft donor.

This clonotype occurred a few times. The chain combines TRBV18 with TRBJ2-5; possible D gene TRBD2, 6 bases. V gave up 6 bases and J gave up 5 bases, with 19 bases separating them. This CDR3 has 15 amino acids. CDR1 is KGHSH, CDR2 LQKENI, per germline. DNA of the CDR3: TGTGCCAGCTCTCCCGGGAGAAGCCCCGGGGAGACCCAGTACTTC. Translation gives CASSPGRSPGETQYF.

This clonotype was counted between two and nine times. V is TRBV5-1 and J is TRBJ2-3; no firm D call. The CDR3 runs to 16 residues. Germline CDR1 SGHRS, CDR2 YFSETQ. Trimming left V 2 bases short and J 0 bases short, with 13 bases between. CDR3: CASSFYRVASTDTQYF. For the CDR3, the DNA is TGCGCCAGCAGCTTTTACCGGGTAGCTAGCACAGATACGCAGTATTTT.

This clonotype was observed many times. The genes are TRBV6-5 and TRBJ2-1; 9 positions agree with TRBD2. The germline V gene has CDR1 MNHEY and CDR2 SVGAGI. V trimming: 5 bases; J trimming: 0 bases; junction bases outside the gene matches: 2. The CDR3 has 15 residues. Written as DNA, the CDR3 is TGTGCCAGCAGTCGACTAGCGGCCTCCTACAATGAGCAGTTCTTC. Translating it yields CASSRLAASYNEQFF.

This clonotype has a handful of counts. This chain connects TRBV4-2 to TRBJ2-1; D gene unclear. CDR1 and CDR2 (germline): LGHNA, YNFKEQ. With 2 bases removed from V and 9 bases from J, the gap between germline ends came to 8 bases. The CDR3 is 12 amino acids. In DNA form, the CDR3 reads TGTGCCAGCAGCCAAAAGGACGGTGAGCAGTTCTTC. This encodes CASSQKDGEQFF.

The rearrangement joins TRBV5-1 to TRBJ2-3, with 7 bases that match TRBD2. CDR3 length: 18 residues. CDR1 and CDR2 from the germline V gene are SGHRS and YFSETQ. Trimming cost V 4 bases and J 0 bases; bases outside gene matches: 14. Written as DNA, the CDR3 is TGCGCCAGCAGCCCGACTAGCCCGAAGTGGGCAAGCACAGATACGCAGTATTTT. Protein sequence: CASSPTSPKWASTDTQYF.

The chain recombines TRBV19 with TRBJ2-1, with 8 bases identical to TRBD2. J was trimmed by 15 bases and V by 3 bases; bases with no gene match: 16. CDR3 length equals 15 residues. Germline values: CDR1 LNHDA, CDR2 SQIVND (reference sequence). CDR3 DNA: TGTGCCAGTAGTATCACCCTAGCGGGCCGCGACGTCGGGTTCTTC. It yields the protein CASSITLAGRDVGFF.

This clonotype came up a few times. The CDR3 reads CASSITTGSGNTIYF. CDR3 DNA sequence: TGCGCCAGCAGCATAACAACAGGCTCTGGAAACACCATATATTTT. The gene calls are TRBV5-1 and TRBJ1-3, with D possibly being TRBD1 (5 bases). The CDR3 runs 15 residues. V was pared by 4 bases and J by 0 bases, with 11 bases between. Germline-derived CDR1 and CDR2 are SGHRS and YFSETQ.

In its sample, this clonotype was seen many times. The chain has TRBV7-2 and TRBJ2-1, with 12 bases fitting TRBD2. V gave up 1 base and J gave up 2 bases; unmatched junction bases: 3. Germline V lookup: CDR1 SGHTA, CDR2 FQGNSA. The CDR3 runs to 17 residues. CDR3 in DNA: TGTGCCAGCAGCTTAGGGCCTAGCGGGAGGGCCTACAATGAGCAGTTCTTC. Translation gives CASSLGPSGRAYNEQFF.

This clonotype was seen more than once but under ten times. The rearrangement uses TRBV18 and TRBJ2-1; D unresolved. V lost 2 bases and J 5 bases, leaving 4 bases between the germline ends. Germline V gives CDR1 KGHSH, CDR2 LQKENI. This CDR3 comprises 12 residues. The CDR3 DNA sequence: TGTGCCAGCTCACCAATGCACAATGAGCAGTTCTTC. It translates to CASSPMHNEQFF.

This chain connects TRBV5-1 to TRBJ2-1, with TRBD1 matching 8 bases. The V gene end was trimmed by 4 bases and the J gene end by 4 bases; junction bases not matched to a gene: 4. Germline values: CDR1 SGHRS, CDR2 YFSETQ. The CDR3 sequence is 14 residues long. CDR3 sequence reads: CASSGGQGYNEQFF. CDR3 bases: TGCGCCAGCAGCGGAGGACAGGGTTACAATGAGCAGTTCTTC.

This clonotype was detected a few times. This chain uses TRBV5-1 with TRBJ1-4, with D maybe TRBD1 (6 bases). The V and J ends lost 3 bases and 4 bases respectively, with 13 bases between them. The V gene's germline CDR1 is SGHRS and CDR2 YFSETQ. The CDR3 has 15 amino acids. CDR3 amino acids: CASSSEGGVNEKLFF. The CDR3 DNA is TGCGCCAGCAGCTCAGAGGGGGGGGTTAATGAAAAACTGTTTTTT.

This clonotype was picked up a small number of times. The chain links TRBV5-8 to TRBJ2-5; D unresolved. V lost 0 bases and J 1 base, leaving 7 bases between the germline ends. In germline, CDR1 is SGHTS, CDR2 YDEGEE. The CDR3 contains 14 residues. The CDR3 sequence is CASSLVRFQETQYF. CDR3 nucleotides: TGTGCCAGCAGCTTGGTCAGATTCCAAGAGACCCAGTACTTC.

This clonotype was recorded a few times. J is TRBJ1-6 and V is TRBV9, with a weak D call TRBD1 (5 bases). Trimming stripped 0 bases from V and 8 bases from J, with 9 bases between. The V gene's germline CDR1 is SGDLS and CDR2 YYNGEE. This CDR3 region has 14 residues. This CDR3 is CASSVGQGDSPLHF. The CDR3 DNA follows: TGTGCCAGCAGCGTAGGGCAGGGTGATTCACCCCTCCACTTT. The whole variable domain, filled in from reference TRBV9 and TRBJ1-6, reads DSGVTQTPKHLITATGQRVTLRCSPRSGDLSVYWYQQSLDQGLQFLIQYYNGEERAKGNILERFSAQQFPDLHSELNLSSLELGDSALYFCASSVGQGDSPLHFGNGTRLTVT.

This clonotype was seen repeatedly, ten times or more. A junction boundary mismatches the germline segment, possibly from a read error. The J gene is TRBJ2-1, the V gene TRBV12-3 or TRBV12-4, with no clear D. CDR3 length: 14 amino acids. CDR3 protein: CASSFSSSYNEQFF. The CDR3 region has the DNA TGCGCCAGCAGCTTTTCGAGCTCCTACAATGAGCAGTTCTTC.

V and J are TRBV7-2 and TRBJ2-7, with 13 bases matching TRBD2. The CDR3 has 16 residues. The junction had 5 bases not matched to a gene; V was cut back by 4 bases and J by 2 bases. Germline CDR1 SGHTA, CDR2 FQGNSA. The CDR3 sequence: CASSSSGTSGAYEQYF. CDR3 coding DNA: TGTGCCAGCAGCTCCTCCGGGACTAGCGGGGCCTACGAGCAGTACTTC.

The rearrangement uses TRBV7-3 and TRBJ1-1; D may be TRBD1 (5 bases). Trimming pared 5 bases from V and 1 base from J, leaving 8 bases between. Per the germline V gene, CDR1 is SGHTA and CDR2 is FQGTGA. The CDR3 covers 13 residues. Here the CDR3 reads CASSIDRNTEAFF. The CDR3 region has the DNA TGTGCCAGCAGCATCGACAGGAACACTGAAGCTTTCTTT.

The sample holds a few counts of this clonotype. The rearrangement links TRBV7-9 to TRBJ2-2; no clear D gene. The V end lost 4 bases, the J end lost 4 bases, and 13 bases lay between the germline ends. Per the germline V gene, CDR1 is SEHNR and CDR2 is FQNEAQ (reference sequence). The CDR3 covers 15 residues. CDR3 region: CASSSNTWGTGELFF. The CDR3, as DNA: TGTGCCAGCAGCTCCAACACGTGGGGCACCGGGGAGCTGTTTTTT. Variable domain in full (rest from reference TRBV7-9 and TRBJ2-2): DTGVSQNPRHKITKRGQNVTFRCDPISEHNRLYWYRQTLGQGPEFLTYFQNEAQLEKSRLLSDRFSAERPKGSFSTLEIQRTEQGDSAMYLCASSSNTWGTGELFFGEGSRLTVL.

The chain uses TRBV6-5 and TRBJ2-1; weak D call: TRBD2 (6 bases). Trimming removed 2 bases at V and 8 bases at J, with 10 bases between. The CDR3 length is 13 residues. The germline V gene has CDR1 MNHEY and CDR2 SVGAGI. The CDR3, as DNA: TGTGCCAGCAGTTACGGGGGGTTCCATGAGCAGTTCTTC. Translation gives CASSYGGFHEQFF.

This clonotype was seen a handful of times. The CDR3 sequence is CASSGTSSTGELFF. CDR3 nucleotide sequence: TGTGCCAGTAGCGGGACTAGCAGCACCGGGGAGCTGTTTTTT. This rearrangement joins TRBV19 to TRBJ2-2; 9 bases fit TRBD2. V dropped 6 bases and J dropped 4; count of bases not matched to a gene: 3. The CDR3 length is 14 residues. Germline lookup yields CDR1 LNHDA and CDR2 SQIVND (reference sequence).

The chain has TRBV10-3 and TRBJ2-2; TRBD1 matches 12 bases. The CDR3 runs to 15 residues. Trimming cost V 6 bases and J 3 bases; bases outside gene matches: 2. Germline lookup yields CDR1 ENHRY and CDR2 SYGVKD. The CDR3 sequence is CAIRGTGGYTGELFF. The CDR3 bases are TGTGCCATCAGGGGGACAGGGGGCTACACCGGGGAGCTGTTTTTT.

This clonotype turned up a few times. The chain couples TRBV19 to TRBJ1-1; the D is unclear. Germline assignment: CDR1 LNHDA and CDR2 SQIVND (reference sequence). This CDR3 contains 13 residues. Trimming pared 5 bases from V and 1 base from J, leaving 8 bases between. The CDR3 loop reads CASSDPQNTEAFF. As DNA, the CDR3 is TGTGCCAGTAGTGACCCTCAGAACACTGAAGCTTTCTTT.

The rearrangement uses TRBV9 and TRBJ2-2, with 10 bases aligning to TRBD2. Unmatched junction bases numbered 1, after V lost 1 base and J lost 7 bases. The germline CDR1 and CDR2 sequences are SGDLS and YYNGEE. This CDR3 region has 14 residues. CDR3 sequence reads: CASSVTSGIGELFF. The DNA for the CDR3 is TGTGCCAGCAGCGTAACTAGCGGGATCGGGGAGCTGTTTTTT.

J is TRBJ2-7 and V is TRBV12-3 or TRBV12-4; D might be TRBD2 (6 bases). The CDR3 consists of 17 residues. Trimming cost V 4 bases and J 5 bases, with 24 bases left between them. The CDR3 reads CASSSSPLAGPPDEQYF. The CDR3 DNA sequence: TGTGCCAGCAGTTCGTCTCCTCTGGCGGGGCCCCCCGACGAGCAGTACTTC.

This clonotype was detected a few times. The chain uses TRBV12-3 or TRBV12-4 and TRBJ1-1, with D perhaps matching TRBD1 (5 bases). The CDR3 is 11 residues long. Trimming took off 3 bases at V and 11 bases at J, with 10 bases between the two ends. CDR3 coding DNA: TGTGCCAGCAGTTTGGGGACCTCCGCTTTCTTT. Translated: CASSLGTSAFF.

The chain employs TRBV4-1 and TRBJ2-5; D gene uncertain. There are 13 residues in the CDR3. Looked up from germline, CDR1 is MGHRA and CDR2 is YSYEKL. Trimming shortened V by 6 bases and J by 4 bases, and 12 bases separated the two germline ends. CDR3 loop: CASRRVSGETQYF. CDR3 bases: TGCGCCAGCAGGCGTGTGAGTGGAGAGACCCAGTACTTC.

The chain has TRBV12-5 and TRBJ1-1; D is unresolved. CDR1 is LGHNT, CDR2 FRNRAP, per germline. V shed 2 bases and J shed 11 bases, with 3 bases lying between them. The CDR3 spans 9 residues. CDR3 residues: CASGLRAFF. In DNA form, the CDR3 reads TGTGCTAGTGGTTTGCGGGCTTTCTTT.

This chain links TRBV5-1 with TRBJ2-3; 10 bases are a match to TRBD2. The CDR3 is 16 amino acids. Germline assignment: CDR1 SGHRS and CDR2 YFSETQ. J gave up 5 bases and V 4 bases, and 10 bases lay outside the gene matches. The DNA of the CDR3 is TGCGCCAGCAGCCCTGCGTGGGTAGCGGGAGGAGATACGCAGTATTTT. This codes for CASSPAWVAGGDTQYF.

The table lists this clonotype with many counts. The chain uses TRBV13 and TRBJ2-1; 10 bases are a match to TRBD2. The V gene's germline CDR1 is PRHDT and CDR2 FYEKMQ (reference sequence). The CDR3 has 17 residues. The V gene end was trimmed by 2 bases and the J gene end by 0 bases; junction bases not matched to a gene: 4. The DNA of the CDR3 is TGTGCCAGCAGCTTACGAACTAGCGGGACCTCCTACAATGAGCAGTTCTTC. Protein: CASSLRTSGTSYNEQFF.

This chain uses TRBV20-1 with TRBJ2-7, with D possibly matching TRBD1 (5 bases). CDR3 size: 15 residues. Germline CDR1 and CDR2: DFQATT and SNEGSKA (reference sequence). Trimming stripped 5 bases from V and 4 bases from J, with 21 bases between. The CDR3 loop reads CSALEDDSALYEQYF. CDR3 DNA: TGCAGTGCTTTAGAGGACGACAGCGCCCTTTACGAGCAGTACTTC.

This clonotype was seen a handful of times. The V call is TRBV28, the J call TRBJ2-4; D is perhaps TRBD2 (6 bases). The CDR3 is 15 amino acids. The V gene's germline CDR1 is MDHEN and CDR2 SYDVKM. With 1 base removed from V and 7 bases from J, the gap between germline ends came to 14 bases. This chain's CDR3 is CASSLSGTFWNIQYF. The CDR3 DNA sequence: TGTGCCAGCAGTTTATCTGGGACTTTTTGGAACATTCAGTACTTC.

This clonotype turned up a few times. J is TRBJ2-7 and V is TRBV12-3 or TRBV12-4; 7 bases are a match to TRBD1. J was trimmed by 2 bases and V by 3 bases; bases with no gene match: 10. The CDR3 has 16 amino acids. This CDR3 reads CASSLTGPFTPYEQYF. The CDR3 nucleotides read TGTGCCAGCAGTTTGACAGGGCCGTTTACCCCCTACGAGCAGTACTTC.